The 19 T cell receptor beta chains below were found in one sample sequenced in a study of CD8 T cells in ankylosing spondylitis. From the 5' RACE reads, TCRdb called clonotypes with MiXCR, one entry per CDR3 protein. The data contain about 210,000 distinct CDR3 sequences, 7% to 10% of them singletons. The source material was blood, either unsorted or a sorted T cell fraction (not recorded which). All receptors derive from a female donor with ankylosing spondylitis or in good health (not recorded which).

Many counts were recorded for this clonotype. The CDR3 here is CASKPSNLYEQYF. CDR3 coding DNA: TGTGCCAGCAAGCCTAGTAACCTCTACGAGCAGTACTTC. The rearrangement joins TRBV27 to TRBJ2-7; no clear D. The germline V gene has CDR1 MNHEY and CDR2 SMNVEV (reference sequence). CDR3 length: 13 amino acids. Trimming took 7 bases from V and 3 from J, leaving 13 bases between them.

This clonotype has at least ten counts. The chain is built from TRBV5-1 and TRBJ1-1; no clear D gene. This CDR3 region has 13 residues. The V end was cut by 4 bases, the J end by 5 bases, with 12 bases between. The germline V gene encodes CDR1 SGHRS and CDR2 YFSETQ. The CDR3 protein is CASSKEGKTEAFF. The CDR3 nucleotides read TGCGCCAGCAGCAAGGAGGGAAAGACTGAAGCTTTCTTT.

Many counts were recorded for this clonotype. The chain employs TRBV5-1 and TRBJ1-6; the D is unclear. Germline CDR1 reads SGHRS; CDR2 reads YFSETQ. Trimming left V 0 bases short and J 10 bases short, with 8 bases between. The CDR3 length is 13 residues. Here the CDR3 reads CASSLEGWSPLHF. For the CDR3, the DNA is TGCGCCAGCAGCTTGGAGGGTTGGTCACCCCTCCACTTT.

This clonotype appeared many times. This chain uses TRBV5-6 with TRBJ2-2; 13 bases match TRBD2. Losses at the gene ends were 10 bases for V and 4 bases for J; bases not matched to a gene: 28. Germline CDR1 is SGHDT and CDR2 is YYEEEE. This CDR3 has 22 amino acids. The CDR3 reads CAVISLLGALLGLAGSTGELFF. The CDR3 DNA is TGTGCCGTTATTTCTCTCCTAGGAGCCCTACTGGGACTAGCGGGGTCCACCGGGGAGCTGTTTTTT.

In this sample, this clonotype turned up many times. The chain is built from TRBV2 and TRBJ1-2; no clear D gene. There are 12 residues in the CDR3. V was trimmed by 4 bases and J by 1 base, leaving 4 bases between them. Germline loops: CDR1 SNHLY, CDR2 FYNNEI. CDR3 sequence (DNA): TGTGCCAGCAGTGGGGTTAACTATGGCTACACCTTC. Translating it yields CASSGVNYGYTF.

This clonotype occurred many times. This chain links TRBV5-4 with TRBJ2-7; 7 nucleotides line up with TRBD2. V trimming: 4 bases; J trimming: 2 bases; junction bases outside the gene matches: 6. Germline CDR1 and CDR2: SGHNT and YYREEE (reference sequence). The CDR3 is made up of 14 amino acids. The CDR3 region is CASSMGRGPYEQYF. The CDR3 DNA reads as TGTGCCAGCAGCATGGGGAGGGGACCCTACGAGCAGTACTTC.

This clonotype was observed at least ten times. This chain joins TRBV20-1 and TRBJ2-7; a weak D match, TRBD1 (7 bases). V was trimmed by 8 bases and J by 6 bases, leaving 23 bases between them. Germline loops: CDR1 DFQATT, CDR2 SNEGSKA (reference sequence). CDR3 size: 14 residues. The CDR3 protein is CSPAPGGPYFEQYF. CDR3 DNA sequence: TGCAGTCCGGCGCCAGGGGGGCCCTATTTCGAGCAGTACTTC.

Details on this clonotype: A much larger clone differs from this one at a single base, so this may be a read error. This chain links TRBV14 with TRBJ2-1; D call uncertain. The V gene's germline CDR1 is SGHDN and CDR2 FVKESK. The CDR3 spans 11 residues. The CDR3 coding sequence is TGTGTCAGCAGTCCCGGTTCTGAGCAGTTCTTC. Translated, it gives CVSSPGSEQFF.

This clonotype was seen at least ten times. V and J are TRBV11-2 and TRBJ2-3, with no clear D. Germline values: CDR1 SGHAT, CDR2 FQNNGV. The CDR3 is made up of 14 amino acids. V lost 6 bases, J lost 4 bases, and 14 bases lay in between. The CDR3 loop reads CASSAVQLADTQYF. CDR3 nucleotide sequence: TGTGCCAGCAGTGCCGTCCAGCTCGCAGATACGCAGTATTTT.

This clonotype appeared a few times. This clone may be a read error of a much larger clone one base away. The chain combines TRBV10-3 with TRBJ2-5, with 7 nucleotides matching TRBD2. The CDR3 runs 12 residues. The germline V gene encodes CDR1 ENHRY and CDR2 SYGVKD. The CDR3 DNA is TGTACCGCCGCGGGGAGGGAAGAGACCCAGTACTTC. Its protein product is CTAAGREETQYF.

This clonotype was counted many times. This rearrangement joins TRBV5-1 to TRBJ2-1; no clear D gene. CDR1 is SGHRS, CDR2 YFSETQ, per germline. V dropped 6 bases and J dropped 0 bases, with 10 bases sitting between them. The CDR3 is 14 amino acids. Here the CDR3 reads CASNFGSSYNEQFF. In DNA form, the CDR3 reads TGCGCCAGCAACTTTGGGTCCTCCTACAATGAGCAGTTCTTC. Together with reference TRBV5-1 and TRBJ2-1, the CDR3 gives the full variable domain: KAGVTQTPRYLIKTRGQQVTLSCSPISGHRSVSWYQQTPGQGLQFLFEYFSETQRNKGNFPGRFSGRQFSNSRSEMNVSTLELGDSALYLCASNFGSSYNEQFFGPGTRLTVL.

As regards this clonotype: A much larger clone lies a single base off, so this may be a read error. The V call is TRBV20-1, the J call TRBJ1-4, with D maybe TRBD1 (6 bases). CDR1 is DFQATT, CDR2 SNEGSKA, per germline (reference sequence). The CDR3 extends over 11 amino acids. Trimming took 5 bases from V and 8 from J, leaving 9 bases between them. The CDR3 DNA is TGCAGTGCTGGGGGGGGCGAAAAACTGTTTTTT. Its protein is CSAGGGEKLFF.

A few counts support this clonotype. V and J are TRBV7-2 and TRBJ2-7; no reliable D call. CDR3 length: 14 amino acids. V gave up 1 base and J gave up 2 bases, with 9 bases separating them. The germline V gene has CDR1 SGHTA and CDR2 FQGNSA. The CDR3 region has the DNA TGTGCCAGCAGCTTAGACGCGCCACCCTACGAGCAGTACTTC. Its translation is CASSLDAPPYEQYF.

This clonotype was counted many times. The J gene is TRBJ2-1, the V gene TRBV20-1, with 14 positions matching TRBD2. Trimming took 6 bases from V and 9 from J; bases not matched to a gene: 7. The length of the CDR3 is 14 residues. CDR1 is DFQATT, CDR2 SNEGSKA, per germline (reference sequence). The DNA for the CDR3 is TGCAGTGCGCCGGGACTAGCGGGAGTAGGTGAGCAGTTCTTC. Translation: CSAPGLAGVGEQFF.

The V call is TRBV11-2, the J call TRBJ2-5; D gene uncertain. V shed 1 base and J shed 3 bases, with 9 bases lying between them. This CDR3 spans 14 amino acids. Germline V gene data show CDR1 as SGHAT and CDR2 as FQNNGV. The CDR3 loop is CASSLVISEETQYF. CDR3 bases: TGTGCCAGCAGCTTAGTAATCTCAGAAGAGACCCAGTACTTC. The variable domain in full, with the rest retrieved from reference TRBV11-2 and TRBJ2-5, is EAGVAQSPRYKIIEKRQSVAFWCNPISGHATLYWYQQILGQGPKLLIQFQNNGVVDDSQLPKDRFSAERLKGVDSTLKIQPAKLEDSAVYLCASSLVISEETQYFGPGTRLLVL.

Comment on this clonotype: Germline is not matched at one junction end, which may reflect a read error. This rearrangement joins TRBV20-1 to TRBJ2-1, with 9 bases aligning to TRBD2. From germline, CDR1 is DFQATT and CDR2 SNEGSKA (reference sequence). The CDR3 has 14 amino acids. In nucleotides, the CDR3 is TGTCCCCTCGATTCTGGCCGGACTAGCGATGAGCAGTTCTTC. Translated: CPLDSGRTSDEQFF.

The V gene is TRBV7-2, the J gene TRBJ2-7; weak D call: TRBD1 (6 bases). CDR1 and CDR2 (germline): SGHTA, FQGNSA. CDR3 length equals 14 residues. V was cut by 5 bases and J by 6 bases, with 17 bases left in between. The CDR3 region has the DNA TGTGCCAGCAGCCCCACAGGGTGGGGAAGCGAGCAGTACTTC. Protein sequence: CASSPTGWGSEQYF.

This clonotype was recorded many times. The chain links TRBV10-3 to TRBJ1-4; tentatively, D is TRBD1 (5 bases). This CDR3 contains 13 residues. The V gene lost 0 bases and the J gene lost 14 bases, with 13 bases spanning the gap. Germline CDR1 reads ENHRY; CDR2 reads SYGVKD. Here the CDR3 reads CAISESREGRLFF. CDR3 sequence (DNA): TGTGCCATCAGTGAGTCCAGGGAGGGGAGGCTGTTTTTT.

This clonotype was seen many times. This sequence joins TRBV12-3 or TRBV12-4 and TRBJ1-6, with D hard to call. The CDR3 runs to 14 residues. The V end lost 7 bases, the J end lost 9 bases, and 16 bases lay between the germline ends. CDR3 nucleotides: TGTGCCAGCAAGTGGGATTCCGAGGGTTCACCCCTCCACTTT. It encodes CASKWDSEGSPLHF.